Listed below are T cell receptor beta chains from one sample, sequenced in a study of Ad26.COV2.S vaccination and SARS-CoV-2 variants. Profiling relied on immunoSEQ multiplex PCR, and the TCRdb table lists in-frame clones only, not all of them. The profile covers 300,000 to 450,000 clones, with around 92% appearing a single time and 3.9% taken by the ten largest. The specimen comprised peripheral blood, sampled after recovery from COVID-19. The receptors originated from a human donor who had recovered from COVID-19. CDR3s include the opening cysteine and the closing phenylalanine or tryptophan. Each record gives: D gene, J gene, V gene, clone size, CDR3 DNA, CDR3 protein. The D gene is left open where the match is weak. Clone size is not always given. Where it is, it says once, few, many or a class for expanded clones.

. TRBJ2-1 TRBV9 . TGTGCCAGCAGCCCCGGGGGACTGGCCTCCTACAATGAGCAGTTCTTC CASSPGGLASYNEQFF
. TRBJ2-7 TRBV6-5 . TGTGCCAGCTGGGAGGGGGGGCTGGCCCAGTACTTC CASWEGGLAQYF
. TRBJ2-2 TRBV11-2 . TGTGCCAGCAGCTTAGCCGGGGTCGGGGAGCTGTTTTTT CASSLAGVGELFF
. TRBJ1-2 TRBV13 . TGTGCCAGCAGCACCGGGACGGTGAACTATGGCTACACCTTC CASSTGTVNYGYTF
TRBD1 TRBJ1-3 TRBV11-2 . TGTGCCAGCAGCTTTGACAGGGGTACGCTGGGAAACACCATATATTTT CASSFDRGTLGNTIYF
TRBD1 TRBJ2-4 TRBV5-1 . TGCGCCAGCAGCGCGAACCCGGGACAGGGGTCAAACATTCAGTACTTC CASSANPGQGSNIQYF
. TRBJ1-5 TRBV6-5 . TGTGCCAGCAGCAACGGATATAGCAATCAGCCCCAGCATTTT CASSNGYSNQPQHF
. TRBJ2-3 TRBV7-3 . TGTGCCAGCAGCTTCTCTGGGGGGCAGACAGATACGCAGTATTTT CASSFSGGQTDTQYF
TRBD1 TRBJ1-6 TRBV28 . TGTGCCAGCAGTGCCTGGGACAGGGTCAATTCACCCCTCCACTTT CASSAWDRVNSPLHF
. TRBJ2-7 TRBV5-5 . TGTGCCAGCAGCTCCGGATGGGGGGACCTACGGGAGCAGTACTTC CASSSGWGDLREQYF
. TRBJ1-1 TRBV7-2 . TGTGCCAGCAGCTTAGTCGTGGGGGGTGCTGAAGCTTTCTTT CASSLVVGGAEAFF
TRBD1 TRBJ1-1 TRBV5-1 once TGCGCCAGCAGCACACAGGGGGGCTTGAACACTGAAGCTTTCTTT CASSTQGGLNTEAFF
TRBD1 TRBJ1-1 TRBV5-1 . TGCGCCAGCAGCCTTACCCCGGGACAGCGGAACACTGAAGCTTTCTTT CASSLTPGQRNTEAFF
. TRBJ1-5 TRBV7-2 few TGTGCCAGCAGCTTAGGGGGGACGGGGCAGCCCCAGCATTTT CASSLGGTGQPQHF
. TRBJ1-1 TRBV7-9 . TGTGCCAGCAGCCCCCGTGAAGGGGGGCGAACTGAAGCTTTCTTT CASSPREGGRTEAFF
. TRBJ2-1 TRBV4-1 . TGCGCCAGCAGCCGAAGCTACAATGAGCAGTTCTTC CASSRSYNEQFF
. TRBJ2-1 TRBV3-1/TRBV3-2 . TGTGCCAGCAGCCAAGGTTCGATCAGGGAGCAGTTCTTC CASSQGSIREQFF
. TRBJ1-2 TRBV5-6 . TGTGCCAGCAGCTTGGGCGGGAACTATGGCTACACCTTC CASSLGGNYGYTF
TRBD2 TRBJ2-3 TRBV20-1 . TGCAGTGCTAGTCCCGGGGGGACAGATACGCAGTATTTT CSASPGGTDTQYF
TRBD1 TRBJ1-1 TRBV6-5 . TGTGCCAGCAGTTATTCCGTTCCAGGGGGTCCTGAAGCTTTCTTT CASSYSVPGGPEAFF
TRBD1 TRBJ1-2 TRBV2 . TGTGCCAGCAACCCGGACAGGGACTACACCTTC CASNPDRDYTF
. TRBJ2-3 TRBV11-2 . TGTGCCAGCAGCTTAGATCTCCTCCTCCCAGATACGCAGTATTTT CASSLDLLLPDTQYF
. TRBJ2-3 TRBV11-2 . TGTGCCAGCAGCTTAACCTCCGACAGGTCCCCAGATACGCAGTATTTT CASSLTSDRSPDTQYF
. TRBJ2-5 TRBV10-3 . TGTGCCATCAGTGAGAGAACCGGGGAAGAGACCCAGTACTTC CAISERTGEETQYF
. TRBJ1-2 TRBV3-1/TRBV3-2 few TGTGCCAGCAGCCAAGATGGGAGGGCGTATGGCTACACCTTC CASSQDGRAYGYTF
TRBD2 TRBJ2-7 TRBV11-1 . TGTGCCAGCAGCTTGGGCGGGAGCTCCTACGAGCAGTACTTC CASSLGGSSYEQYF
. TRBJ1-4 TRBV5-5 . TGTGCCAGCAGCTTGGCGGTGCGCATCTTATCTAATGAAAAACTGTTTTTT CASSLAVRILSNEKLFF
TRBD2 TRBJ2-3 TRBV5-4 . TGTGCCAGCAGCCCAACGACTAGCGGGGGATTGAGAATCCGTACGCAGTATTTT CASSPTTSGGLRIRTQYF
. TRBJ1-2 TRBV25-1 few TGTGCCAGCAGTGAGTTGACCCTTGGCTACACCTTC CASSELTLGYTF
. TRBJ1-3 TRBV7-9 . TGTGCCAGCAGCCCACAGGGAAACACCATATATTTT CASSPQGNTIYF
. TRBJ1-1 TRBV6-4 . TGTGCCAGCAGTCCCTTCGGGGGTCTGAACACTGAAGCTTTCTTT CASSPFGGLNTEAFF
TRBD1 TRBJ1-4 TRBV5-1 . TGCGCCAGCAGCTTGGCCCAGACAGGGGAAAAACTGTTTTTT CASSLAQTGEKLFF
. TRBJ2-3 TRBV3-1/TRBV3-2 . TGTGCCAGCAGCCAACCGGGTCCGCAGTATTTT CASSQPGPQYF
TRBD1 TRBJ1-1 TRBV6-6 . TGTGCCAGCAGTCAACGACAGGGGAGCACTGAAGCTTTCTTT CASSQRQGSTEAFF
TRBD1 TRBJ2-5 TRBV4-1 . TGCGCCAGCAGCCACCCGGGACAGGGGGTGGCAGAGACCCAGTACTTC CASSHPGQGVAETQYF
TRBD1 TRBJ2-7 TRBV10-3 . TGTGCCATCAGTGCCCCGGGACAGGGGGCTAGTGAGCAGTACTTC CAISAPGQGASEQYF
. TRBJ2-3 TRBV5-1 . TGCGCCAGCAGCCTGGGGGGAGATACGCAGTATTTT CASSLGGDTQYF
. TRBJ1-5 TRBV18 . TGTGCCAGCTCACCTAATTCCGGGGGGCGGGAGCCCCAGCATTTT CASSPNSGGREPQHF
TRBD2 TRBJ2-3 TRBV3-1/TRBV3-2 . TGTGCCAGCAGCCAAGATCTTTGGCTAGCGGGGGAGTCGGCAGATACGCAGTATTTT CASSQDLWLAGESADTQYF
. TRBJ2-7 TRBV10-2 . TGCGCCAGCAGTGCTACAGACGAGCAGTACTTC CASSATDEQYF
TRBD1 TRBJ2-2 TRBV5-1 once TGCGCCAGCAGCTTGGGACAGGGCACCGGGGAGCTGTTTTTT CASSLGQGTGELFF
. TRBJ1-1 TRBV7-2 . TGTGCCAGCAGCTCCCCCCCGGGGGCGCGGTACACTGAAGCTTTCTTT CASSSPPGARYTEAFF
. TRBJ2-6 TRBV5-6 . TGTGCCAGCAGCTATACAGGGCCCGGGGTGGCCAACGTCCTGACTTTC CASSYTGPGVANVLTF
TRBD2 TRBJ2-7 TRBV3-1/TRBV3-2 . TGTGCCAGCAGCCTGGGGAGCGGGGGGGTTCTCCGTGGCGAGCAGTACTTC CASSLGSGGVLRGEQYF
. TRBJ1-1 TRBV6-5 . TGTGCCAGTCGGACGGGGATGAACACTGAAGCTTTCTTT CASRTGMNTEAFF
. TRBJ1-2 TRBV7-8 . TGTGCCAGCAGCTTACCCGGGATCTATGGCTACACCTTC CASSLPGIYGYTF
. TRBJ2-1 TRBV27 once TGTGCCAGCAACCACGGGGGAAATGAGCAGTTCTTC CASNHGGNEQFF
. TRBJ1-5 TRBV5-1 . TGCGCCAGCAGCTTGGCCCCGCAGTCGGGGGGCAATCAGCCCCAGCATTTT CASSLAPQSGGNQPQHF
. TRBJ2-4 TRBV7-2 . TGTGCCAGCAGCTTAGAGGCAGGGCCCAAAAACATTCAGTACTTC CASSLEAGPKNIQYF
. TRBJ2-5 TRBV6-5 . TGTGCCTCGCAGGGACGGCTCTACCAAGAGACCCAGTACTTC CASQGRLYQETQYF
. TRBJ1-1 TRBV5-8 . TGTGCCAGCAGCTTGCGGGGGGTCACTGAAGCTTTCTTT CASSLRGVTEAFF
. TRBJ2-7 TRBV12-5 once TGTGCTAGTGGTTTGGGCGGCAGGGGTCTCGAGCAGTACTTC CASGLGGRGLEQYF
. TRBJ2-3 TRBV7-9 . TGTGCCAGCAGCTGGGGGACTCCAGGAGGAGATACGCAGTATTTT CASSWGTPGGDTQYF
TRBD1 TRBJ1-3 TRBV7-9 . TGTGCCAGCAGCCCAGACAGGGTCGGAAACACCATATATTTT CASSPDRVGNTIYF
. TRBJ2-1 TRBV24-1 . TGTGCCACCAGTGACACCTATAACGATGAGCAGTTCTTC CATSDTYNDEQFF
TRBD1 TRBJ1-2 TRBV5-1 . TGCGCCAGCAGCCCGACAGGGACCTTCCAGGAGGGCTACACCTTC CASSPTGTFQEGYTF
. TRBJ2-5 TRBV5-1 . TGCGCCAGCAGCTTGGTTCCTAGTTGGCAAGAGACCCAGTACTTC CASSLVPSWQETQYF